The text below deals with one T cell receptor beta chain. The data belong to a study of shared clonotypes between healthy human individuals. Whole-study context: The donors, two women and a few men, were aged 18 to 49.

The length of the CDR3 is 13 residues. Germline assignment: CDR1 GTSNPN and CDR2 SVGIG (reference sequence). Trimming took 2 bases from V and 5 from J, leaving 10 bases between them. Assay execution took place at the deep level. Each PCR replicate run on unsorted PBMC took in 300 to 350 ng DNA, 30,000 or so T cell genomes. Measured with immunoSEQ multiplex PCR; TCRdb has only the in-frame clones, and not every one. The repertoire holds about 490,000 clones, with about 78% as singletons. This sequence joins TRBV30 and TRBJ2-1; D possibly uses TRBD1 or TRBD2 (5 bases each). This clonotype originated in a woman in her thirties or forties in good health. Some clones in this sample may be carry-over from other donors' samples. The source material was PBMCs. CDR3 in DNA: TGTGCCTGGAGTCCCGGGACCCACAATGAGCAGTTCTTC. This encodes CAWSPGTHNEQFF.